This TCR beta chain originates from a study of T cells in Graves' hyperthyroidism and ophthalmopathy. CDR3 size: 13 residues. Germline-derived CDR1 and CDR2 are ENHRY and SYGVKD. Trimming pared 11 bases from V and 0 bases from J, leaving 13 bases between. In its sample, this clonotype was seen many times. Its antigen remains unknown. Stable hyperthyroidism: no ophthalmopathy progression over 18 months of follow-up. In making diagnoses, clinical symptoms, serum thyroxine and TRAb, thyroid ultrasound and orbital computed tomography were all used. Over 8 ml fresh peripheral blood yielded the PBMCs. TCR beta CDR3 regions were amplified from RNA transcripts. With the HTBI primer set, the TCR CDR3 went through a first round of RT-PCR. TCRdb called the multiplex PCR reads again in MiXCR, with one record for every CDR3 protein. The repertoire consists of 300,000 to 450,000 distinct CDR3 sequences, with over 10% occurring once and the leading ten covering 9.2%.

Study conclusions and caveats: Blood also showed most of the thyroid clonotypes that were expanded above 0.001.

The sample taken for sequencing was blood. This receptor was identified in a woman younger than 35 with Graves' hyperthyroidism. The V call is TRBV10-3, the J call TRBJ1-1; D perhaps matches TRBD1 (5 bases). The CDR3 sequence is CAATGGMNTEAFF. CDR3 sequence (DNA): TGTGCCGCAACTGGGGGAATGAACACTGAAGCTTTCTTT.